This paragraph covers one T cell receptor (beta chain) sequence. This entry belongs to a study of blood T cell repertoires in COVID-19. Turning to the study itself: There were acute and convalescent COVID-19 samples, and they came from the United States, Italy and Spain. PBMCs, B-cell-depleted T cells, or T cells were the source of the cDNA or gDNA that made up the material.

In the authors' methods: Amplification with reference gene primers provided the estimates of nucleated cell counts. Repertoires were generated with immunoSEQ multiplex PCR, while TCRdb's copy carries only in-frame clones and drops some. That table is the source of V, J and clone size, and D and trimming were worked out from the DNA. This table has 150,000 to 250,000 clones, 70% to 85% appearing once. V was clipped by 0 bases and J by 9 bases, with 7 bases between them. Germline values: CDR1 SGHRS, CDR2 YFSETQ. CDR3 length equals 13 residues. The chain employs TRBV5-1 and TRBJ1-6, with D hard to call. The source is a human donor with acute or convalescent COVID-19. The donor label of this sample is uncertain. Sequencing used peripheral blood. CDR3 nucleotide sequence: TGCGCCAGCAGCTTGGGAGCTAGTTCACCCCTCCACTTT. Protein: CASSLGASSPLHF.